This passage covers 5 T cell receptor beta chains from one sample sequenced in a study of blood T cell repertoires in COVID-19. Method: immunoSEQ multiplex PCR; TCRdb's copy keeps in-frame clones and lacks some. The sample has roughly 200,000 clones, roughly 90% seen once. Specimen: peripheral blood. Receptors originate from a man aged 45-65 years with acute or convalescent COVID-19.

The rearrangement uses TRBV7-2 and TRBJ2-5; 7 bases are a match to TRBD2. CDR1 is SGHTA and CDR2 is FQGNSA in the germline V gene. V lost 5 bases, J lost 5 bases, and 11 bases stayed unmatched. CDR3 length: 15 amino acids. In DNA form, the CDR3 reads TGTGCCAGCAGCCCCGTTACGGGGGAGGGGGAGACCCAGTACTTC. Translation gives CASSPVTGEGETQYF. Looking up the rest from reference TRBV7-2 and TRBJ2-5 gives the full variable domain: GAGVSQSPSNKVTEKGKDVELRCDPISGHTALYWYRQSLGQGLEFLIYFQGNSAPDKSGLPSDRFSAERTGGSVSTLTIQRTQQEDSAVYLCASSPVTGEGETQYFGPGTRLLVL.

The V call is TRBV7-9, the J call TRBJ2-7, with 7 positions matching TRBD1. V dropped 5 bases and J dropped 4; count of bases not matched to a gene: 8. Germline CDR1 SEHNR, CDR2 FQNEAQ (reference sequence). The CDR3 loop spans 14 amino acids. The CDR3 reads CASSLGQNEYEQYF. The CDR3 DNA follows: TGTGCCAGCAGCCTGGGACAGAACGAATACGAGCAGTACTTC.

V usage is TRBV7-3 and J usage is TRBJ2-3; the match to TRBD2 covers 7 bases. Germline CDR1 and CDR2: SGHTA and FQGTGA. The CDR3 is 14 amino acids. With 5 bases clipped from V and 14 bases from J, the junction kept 16 bases outside the gene matches. This CDR3 reads CASSVDETGGTRYF. CDR3 sequence (DNA): TGTGCCAGCAGCGTCGACGAAACGGGAGGCACAAGGTATTTT.

The rearrangement uses TRBV2 and TRBJ1-6; 9 bases align to TRBD1. This CDR3 has 16 residues. The junction had 12 bases not matched to a gene; V was cut back by 8 bases and J by 7 bases. From germline, CDR1 is SNHLY and CDR2 FYNNEI. In nucleotides, the CDR3 is TGTGCCAGCCGAGAAAAGGGGACAGGGCCCAATTCACCCCTCCACTTT. This gives the protein CASREKGTGPNSPLHF.

CDR3 amino acids: CASRLPAGTGFQETQYF. The CDR3, as DNA: TGTGCCAGCCGATTGCCCGCCGGGACAGGGTTCCAAGAGACCCAGTACTTC. V and J are TRBV5-5 and TRBJ2-5, with 9 bases lining up with TRBD1. V shed 7 bases and J 1 base; nucleotides not matched to a gene: 14. In germline, CDR1 is SGHKS, CDR2 YYEKEE (reference sequence). The CDR3 is made up of 17 amino acids.